These 15 T cell receptor beta chains were sequenced from one sample in a study of cytomegalovirus exposure and HLA in healthy donors. The repertoire was sequenced with immunoSEQ multiplex PCR; TCRdb's copy has only in-frame clones and lacks some. The data contain around 56,000 clones, roughly 89% of them singletons. Source material: PBMCs. The receptors were sampled from a woman aged 18 to 35 in good health and CMV-seronegative.

The chain joins TRBV6-1 to TRBJ1-5, with D possibly being TRBD1 (6 bases). The germline V gene encodes CDR1 MNHNS and CDR2 SASEGT. The CDR3 sequence is 15 residues long. V dropped 8 bases and J dropped 4 bases, with 18 bases sitting between them. The CDR3 nucleotides read TGTGCCAGCTTCTCAGGGGATCTACTTAATCAGCCCCAGCATTTT. This gives the protein CASFSGDLLNQPQHF.

The chain is built from TRBV6-5 and TRBJ2-5; D is perhaps TRBD2 (5 bases). The CDR3 consists of 13 residues. V shed 11 bases and J shed 1 base, with 14 bases lying between them. Germline V CDR1 and CDR2: MNHEY, SVGAGI. The CDR3 DNA follows: TGTGCCGGGGAGACAACCTCCCAAGAGACCCAGTACTTC. This gives the protein CAGETTSQETQYF.

The J gene is TRBJ1-2, the V gene TRBV6-5; a possible D gene is TRBD1 (5 bases). The CDR3 totals 13 residues. Trimming cost V 8 bases and J 7 bases, with 17 bases left between them. Germline assignment: CDR1 MNHEY and CDR2 SVGAGI. CDR3 sequence (DNA): TGTGCCAGCGGACTCGGGGGATTAGCTGGCTACACCTTC. The encoded protein is CASGLGGLAGYTF.

This rearrangement joins TRBV7-9 to TRBJ1-5; 9 bases align to TRBD1. This CDR3 has 18 amino acids. Trimming at V came to 2 bases and at J to 0 bases, leaving 8 bases not matched to a gene. Germline loops: CDR1 SEHNR, CDR2 FQNEAQ (reference sequence). CDR3 sequence: CASSLPLGDRASNQPQHF. For the CDR3, the DNA is TGTGCCAGCAGCTTACCCCTCGGGGACAGGGCTAGCAATCAGCCCCAGCATTTT.

This chain connects TRBV29-1 to TRBJ1-5; possible D gene TRBD1, 5 bases. V was shortened by 3 bases and J by 5 bases, with 11 bases between the two germline ends. Germline loops: CDR1 SQVTM, CDR2 ANQGSEA. The CDR3 loop spans 13 amino acids. CDR3 protein: CSVEQGGDQPQHF. As DNA, the CDR3 is TGCAGCGTTGAGCAGGGAGGGGATCAGCCCCAGCATTTT.

In this sample, this clone turned up once. This chain joins TRBV19 and TRBJ2-1; no firm D call. The CDR3 loop spans 14 amino acids. Germline V gene sequence: CDR1 LNHDA, CDR2 SQIVND (reference sequence). The V end lost 3 bases, the J end lost 0 bases, and 6 bases lay between the germline ends. CDR3 protein: CASSMWSSYNEQFF. CDR3 in DNA: TGTGCCAGTAGTATGTGGAGCTCCTACAATGAGCAGTTCTTC. Drawing the rest from reference TRBV19 and TRBJ2-1, the complete variable domain is DGGITQSPKYLFRKEGQNVTLSCEQNLNHDAMYWYRQDPGQGLRLIYYSQIVNDFQKGDIAEGYSVSREKKESFPLTVTSAQKNPTAFYLCASSMWSSYNEQFFGPGTRLTVL.

This chain connects TRBV6-5 to TRBJ2-3; 11 positions agree with TRBD1. This CDR3 has 16 residues. Trimming cost V 4 bases and J 2 bases; bases outside gene matches: 5. The V gene's germline CDR1 is MNHEY and CDR2 SVGAGI. The CDR3 is CASSWDRGIPTDTQYF. In DNA, the CDR3 is TGTGCCAGCAGTTGGGACAGGGGGATCCCCACAGATACGCAGTATTTT.

This CDR3 reads CSVVVASYNEQFF. DNA of the CDR3: TGCAGCGTTGTAGTCGCTAGCTACAATGAGCAGTTCTTC. The chain uses TRBV29-1 and TRBJ2-1; no clear D. V was trimmed by 4 bases and J by 3 bases, leaving 10 bases between them. Germline V gene data show CDR1 as SQVTM and CDR2 as ANQGSEA. CDR3 length: 13 amino acids.

The V gene is TRBV5-1, the J gene TRBJ2-7; D is possibly TRBD2 (6 bases). The CDR3 spans 16 residues. Germline V gene sequence: CDR1 SGHRS, CDR2 YFSETQ. V was cut by 0 bases and J by 1 base, with 14 bases left in between. CDR3 in amino acids: CASSLGSGDGSYEQYF. The CDR3 DNA reads as TGCGCCAGCAGCTTGGGCTCGGGGGATGGATCCTACGAGCAGTACTTC.

The chain carries TRBV2 and TRBJ2-1; tentatively, D is TRBD2 (5 bases). Germline CDR1 reads SNHLY; CDR2 reads FYNNEI. The CDR3 is 12 residues long. Trimming pared 3 bases from V and 8 bases from J, leaving 8 bases between. This CDR3 is CASSEAGYEQFF. The DNA of the CDR3 is TGTGCCAGCAGTGAGGCGGGCTATGAGCAGTTCTTC.

The chain links TRBV6-1 to TRBJ1-2, with D unclear. The length of the CDR3 is 16 residues. V lost 1 base and J lost 6, with 18 bases in between. Germline assignment: CDR1 MNHNS and CDR2 SASEGT. CDR3 loop: CASSEGRGRGINGYTF. CDR3 coding DNA: TGTGCCAGCAGTGAAGGCCGGGGTCGGGGAATTAATGGCTACACCTTC.

The CDR3 loop reads CASSPDRFSEQYF. As DNA, the CDR3 is TGTGCCAGCTCCCCGGACAGGTTTAGCGAGCAGTACTTC. The V call is TRBV18, the J call TRBJ2-7; 7 bases fit TRBD1. Germline CDR1 and CDR2: KGHSH and LQKENI. The trim removed 6 bases at V and 6 bases at J, leaving 8 bases unmatched. CDR3 length: 13 residues.

This chain connects TRBV5-4 to TRBJ2-7; a possible D gene is TRBD2 (6 bases). From germline, CDR1 is SGHNT and CDR2 YYREEE (reference sequence). Trimming shortened V by 0 bases and J by 5 bases, and 12 bases separated the two germline ends. The CDR3 is 14 amino acids. The chain's CDR3 is CASSLEGPGDEQYF. The CDR3 DNA follows: TGTGCCAGCAGCTTGGAGGGTCCGGGAGACGAGCAGTACTTC.

The chain joins TRBV6-1 to TRBJ2-1; 9 positions match TRBD2. Germline V gene sequence: CDR1 MNHNS, CDR2 SASEGT. This CDR3 is built from 13 residues. With V trimmed by 5 bases and J by 5 bases, 1 base remained unmatched. The CDR3, as DNA: TGTGCCAGCAGTCGACTAGCGGACAATGAGCAGTTCTTC. It is translated as CASSRLADNEQFF.

The V and J genes are TRBV6-4 and TRBJ2-3; the match to TRBD2 covers 12 bases. Germline CDR1 is MRHNA and CDR2 is SNTAGT. V shed 4 bases, J shed 2 bases, and the junction held 1 base outside the gene matches. The CDR3 contains 15 residues. The DNA of the CDR3 is TGTGCCAGCAGTGCTAGCGGGGGGGCCACAGATACGCAGTATTTT. Amino acid sequence: CASSASGGATDTQYF.